The clone carrying this TCR beta chain was counted ten times or more. Its antigen is unknown. This same CDR3 is encoded by further DNA sequences in the sample. Original processing methods: Junction-only immunoSEQ sequences carried no quality scores, so filtering differed. Method: immunoSEQ multiplex PCR; TCRdb's copy keeps in-frame clones and lacks some. That table is the source of V, J and clone size, and D and trimming were worked out from the DNA. The table has a few hundred thousand clones, over 60% seen once. This sample was taken from a study of shared clonotypes between healthy human individuals. Study-wide points: A small donor pool kept down the genetic and exposure-history diversity that was represented.

Sequencing input: PBMCs. The receptor was derived from a woman aged 40-49 years in good health. Some clones in this sample may be carry-over from other donors' samples.

The DNA for the CDR3 is TGTGCCAGCAGTGAAGGGCAGAGAGGAAGGCCCCAGCATTTT. Translating gives CASSEGQRGRPQHF. The chain has TRBV2 and TRBJ1-5; D call uncertain. Germline V gives CDR1 SNHLY, CDR2 FYNNEI. The CDR3 is 14 residues long. Trimming removed 1 base at V and 9 bases at J, with 13 bases between.